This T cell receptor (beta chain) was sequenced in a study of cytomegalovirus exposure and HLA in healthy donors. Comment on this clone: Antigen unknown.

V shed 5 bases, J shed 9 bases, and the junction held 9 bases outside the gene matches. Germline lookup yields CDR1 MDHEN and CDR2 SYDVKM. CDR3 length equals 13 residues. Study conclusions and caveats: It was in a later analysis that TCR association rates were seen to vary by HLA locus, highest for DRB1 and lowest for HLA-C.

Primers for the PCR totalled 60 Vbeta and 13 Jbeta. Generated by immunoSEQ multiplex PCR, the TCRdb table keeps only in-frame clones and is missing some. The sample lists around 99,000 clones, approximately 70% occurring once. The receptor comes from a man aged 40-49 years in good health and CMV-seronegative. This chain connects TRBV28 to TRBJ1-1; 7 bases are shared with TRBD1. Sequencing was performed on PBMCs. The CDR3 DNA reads TGTGCCAGCAGTCCCACTGGGACAGCTAAAGCTTTCTTT. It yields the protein CASSPTGTAKAFF.